The following is a T cell receptor (beta chain) sequence with its context. What it binds is not known. This sample was included in a study of PD-L1 blockade in urothelial cancer. Whole-study context: T cells numbered a median of around 140,000 in the blood samples.

Study observations and caveats: Tumor-associated clones in the blood of durable-benefit patients grew more at 3 weeks.

V lost 0 bases and J lost 1, with 13 bases in between. Germline V gene sequence: CDR1 WNHNN, CDR2 SYGVQD (reference sequence). This CDR3 has 18 residues. This table comes from immunoSEQ multiplex PCR, and its TCRdb copy is limited to in-frame clones, with some not included. The sample includes roughly 29,000 clones, 80% to 90% of them seen just once. The time point is: peripheral blood 6 weeks after treatment start. Patients had locally advanced or metastatic urothelial carcinoma. Peripheral blood mononuclear cells were collected from every patient before and during treatment, yielding between 1 and 8 samples per patient.

This TCR came from a man in his 70s with urothelial cancer. This specimen was PBMCs, taken around atezolizumab (anti-PD-L1) treatment. The chain links TRBV10-1 to TRBJ2-6; D unresolved. CDR3 region: CASSESERRMSGANVLTF. The DNA of the CDR3 is TGCGCCAGCAGTGAGTCAGAGCGACGGATGTCTGGGGCCAACGTCCTGACTTTC.